The next 8 T cell receptor beta chains were all read from a single sample in a study of blood T cells in healthy people across ages. Combining a sample-barcoded 5' primer with a J-beta primer mix, a second PCR ran for about 6 to 11 cycles. TCRdb reprocessed the 5' RACE reads via MiXCR and lists one record per CDR3 protein. The sample includes roughly 830,000 distinct CDR3 sequences, 55% to 65% of them seen just once. The sample consisted of blood. The source of these receptors is a man aged 25-40 years in good health.

This clonotype was counted only a few times. The rearrangement joins TRBV7-9 to TRBJ2-4; TRBD1 aligns across 8 bases. V shed 1 base, J shed 7 bases, and the junction held 3 bases outside the gene matches. Germline lookup yields CDR1 SEHNR and CDR2 FQNEAQ (reference sequence). This CDR3 is 14 amino acids long. As DNA, the CDR3 is TGTGCCAGCAGCTTAGGACAGGGGATTAACATTCAGTACTTC. Protein: CASSLGQGINIQYF.

The rearrangement joins TRBV20-1 to TRBJ2-3, with TRBD2 identical over 10 bases. Germline assignment: CDR1 DFQATT and CDR2 SNEGSKA (reference sequence). The CDR3 sequence is 18 residues long. V was clipped by 3 bases and J by 6 bases; unmatched bases: 18. The CDR3 DNA follows: TGCAGTGCTAGGGAGGTGGGACTAGCGTGGGCACAGTTGGATACGCAGTATTTT. Translation: CSAREVGLAWAQLDTQYF.

This clonotype has more than one count but fewer than ten. The V gene is TRBV20-1, the J gene TRBJ2-7; 8 nucleotides line up with TRBD2. The germline CDR1 and CDR2 sequences are DFQATT and SNEGSKA (reference sequence). The V and J ends lost 6 bases and 6 bases, in that order; junction bases with no gene match: 4. The CDR3 covers 11 residues. The CDR3 protein is CSAGGGSEQYF. For the CDR3, the DNA is TGCAGTGCAGGCGGGGGGTCCGAGCAGTACTTC.

CDR3 DNA: TGTGCCAGCAGCTTAAGCACCCGGGCGTCGGAGACCCAGTACTTC. Residues: CASSLSTRASETQYF. V and J are TRBV7-9 and TRBJ2-5, with D hard to call. Between the trimmed V and J ends, which lost 2 bases and 5 bases, there was a span of 15 bases. The germline V gene encodes CDR1 SEHNR and CDR2 FQNEAQ (reference sequence). This CDR3 comprises 15 residues. The whole variable domain, remainder taken from reference TRBV7-9 and TRBJ2-5, is DTGVSQNPRHKITKRGQNVTFRCDPISEHNRLYWYRQTLGQGPEFLTYFQNEAQLEKSRLLSDRFSAERPKGSFSTLEIQRTEQGDSAMYLCASSLSTRASETQYFGPGTRLLVL.

The chain combines TRBV6-5 with TRBJ2-5; tentatively, D is TRBD2 (7 bases). The closer fit of TRBJ2-7 to the DNA end suggests the J call may be wrong. CDR3 length: 15 residues. The germline V gene has CDR1 MNHEY and CDR2 SVGAGI. The CDR3 is CASSRGAADSYEQYF. In DNA form, the CDR3 reads TGTGCCAGCAGTCGGGGGGCAGCGGACTCCTACGAGCAGTACTTC.

The J gene is TRBJ2-7, the V gene TRBV5-5; D not certain. CDR3 length equals 14 residues. Germline V gives CDR1 SGHKS, CDR2 YYEKEE (reference sequence). V was shortened by 3 bases and J by 6 bases, with 16 bases between the two germline ends. This CDR3 reads CASSSIWPPREQYF. The CDR3 nucleotides are TGTGCCAGCAGCTCGATTTGGCCCCCTCGCGAGCAGTACTTC.

In DNA form, the CDR3 reads TGTGCCAGCGGTCGACAGAATTCAGAGGCAGATACGCAGTATTTT. Protein: CASGRQNSEADTQYF. This chain joins TRBV7-2 and TRBJ2-3; D perhaps matches TRBD1 (5 bases). CDR1 and CDR2 (germline): SGHTA, FQGNSA. V lost 8 bases to trimming and J lost 4 bases, with 19 bases between them. This CDR3 comprises 15 residues.

This clonotype was seen at least ten times. V usage is TRBV9 and J usage is TRBJ2-7, with 7 bases fitting TRBD1. The germline V gene has CDR1 SGDLS and CDR2 YYNGEE. V dropped 4 bases and J dropped 1; count of bases not matched to a gene: 5. This CDR3 contains 14 residues. The CDR3 DNA follows: TGTGCCAGCAGCCCAAGGACAGGTTCCTACGAGCAGTACTTC. Protein sequence: CASSPRTGSYEQYF.